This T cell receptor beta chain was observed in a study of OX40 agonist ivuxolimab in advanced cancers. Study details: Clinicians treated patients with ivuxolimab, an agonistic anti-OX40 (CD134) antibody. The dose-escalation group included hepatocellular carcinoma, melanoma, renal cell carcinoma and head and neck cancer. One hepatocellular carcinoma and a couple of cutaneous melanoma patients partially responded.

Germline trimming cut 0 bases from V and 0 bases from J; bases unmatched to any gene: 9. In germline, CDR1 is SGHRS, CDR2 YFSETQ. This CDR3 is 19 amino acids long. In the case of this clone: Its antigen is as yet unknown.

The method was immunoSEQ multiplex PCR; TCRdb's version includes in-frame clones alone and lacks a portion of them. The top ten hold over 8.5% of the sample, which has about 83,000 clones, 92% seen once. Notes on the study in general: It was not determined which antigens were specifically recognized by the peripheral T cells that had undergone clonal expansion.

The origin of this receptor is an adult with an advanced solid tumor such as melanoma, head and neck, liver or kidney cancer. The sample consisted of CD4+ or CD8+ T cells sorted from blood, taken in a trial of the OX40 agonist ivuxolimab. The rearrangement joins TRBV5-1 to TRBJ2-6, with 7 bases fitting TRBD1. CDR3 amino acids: CASSLAGTDLFSGANVLTF. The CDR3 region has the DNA TGCGCCAGCAGCTTGGCCGGGACAGATTTATTCTCTGGGGCCAACGTCCTGACTTTC.